This T cell receptor beta chain was obtained from a study of regulatory T cells in long-lasting Graves disease. Looking at the study overall: The criterion for persistent Graves' disease was over 5 years of antithyroid drugs with positive TSH receptor antibodies. General study results and limits: Favored gene segments in persistent disease were TRBV28, TRBJ1-2 and TRBJ2-5.

CDR3 length: 14 amino acids. Germline lookup yields CDR1 DFQATT and CDR2 SNEGSKA (reference sequence). V shed 6 bases and J shed 2 bases, with 16 bases lying between them. This clonotype has only a few counts. Its antigen is undetermined. According to the study, TCR beta libraries were built with iRepertoire HTBI primers and CDR3-region Arm-PCR. TCRdb analysed the multiplex PCR reads with MiXCR anew, one entry per CDR3 protein. The table records under 500,000 distinct CDR3 sequences, 20% to 25% of them present only once. Time point here: persistent/refractory GD, antithyroid drugs over 5 years with positive TRAb. RNA isolated from PBMCs was used to make the TCR library. An endocrinology department located in Xi'an, China, was where the patients came from. Nine milliliters of peripheral blood went into EDTA tubes.

Sequenced material: peripheral blood mononuclear cells (PBMCs), taken when the disease was refractory, from a patient treated with antithyroid drugs. V gene TRBV20-1 combines with J gene TRBJ1-2; D may be TRBD1 (5 bases). The clonotype was recovered from a female donor with Graves disease. The CDR3 sequence is CSAPTAGMNYGYTF. The CDR3 DNA is TGCAGTGCCCCGACAGCGGGAATGAACTATGGCTACACCTTC.